Following are 30 T cell receptor beta chains from one sample sequenced in a study of CD8+CD57+ T cells in acquired aplastic anemia. The TCR beta profiling, which covered VDJ combination and CDR3 sequence, was carried out using genomic DNA as the template. TCRdb reanalysed the reads using MiXCR and keeps one entry per CDR3 protein. The sample shows more than 70,000 distinct CDR3 sequences, roughly three quarters of them seen only once. CD8+CD57+ cell expansion, shown by flow cytometry, had occurred in the patients selected for sequencing. What was sequenced was sorted CD4+, CD8+, or CD8+CD57+ T cells (not recorded which) from PBMCs. Source of these receptors: a human donor with aplastic anemia.

The chain links TRBV20-1 to TRBJ2-6; D may be TRBD1 (5 bases). Germline V lookup: CDR1 DFQATT, CDR2 SNEGSKA (reference sequence). Trimming removed 0 bases at V and 4 bases at J, with 7 bases between. The CDR3 runs to 14 residues. CDR3 sequence reads: CSARDREGANVLTF. The CDR3 DNA sequence: TGCAGTGCTAGAGACAGGGAAGGGGCCAACGTCCTGACTTTC.

On this clonotype itself: Mismatch with germline at one junction end may stem from a read error. V gene TRBV29-1 combines with J gene TRBJ2-2; 7 nucleotides line up with TRBD1. The CDR3 has 15 amino acids. Per germline, CDR1 SQVTM and CDR2 ANQGSEA. The CDR3 DNA follows: TGCAGCGTCGATGAGGGGCAGGGGGACACCGGGGAGCTGTCTTTT. The encoded protein is CSVDEGQGDTGELSF.

The chain carries TRBV5-4 and TRBJ2-7; tentatively, D is TRBD1 (6 bases). Germline V gene lookup returns CDR1 SGHNT and CDR2 YYREEE (reference sequence). The CDR3 covers 14 residues. The V end was cut by 4 bases, the J end by 3 bases, with 14 bases between. The DNA of the CDR3 is TGTGCCAGCAGCCAAGCAGGGGTTGTCTACGAGCAGTACTTC. It yields the protein CASSQAGVVYEQYF.

V is TRBV11-1 and J is TRBJ1-3, with TRBD1 matching over 7 bases. The CDR3 has 16 amino acids. CDR1 and CDR2 from the germline V gene are SGHAT and FQDESV (reference sequence). J was trimmed by 2 bases and V by 5 bases; bases with no gene match: 9. The CDR3 DNA reads TGTGCCAGCAGCAAACAGGGGAGAGTTACTGGAAACACCATATATTTT. Its translation is CASSKQGRVTGNTIYF.

CDR3 in DNA: TGTGCCATCAGGGGGCGAGGAAACACCGGGGAGCTGTTTTTT. It encodes CAIRGRGNTGELFF. The rearrangement joins TRBV10-3 to TRBJ2-2; possible D gene TRBD1, 5 bases. CDR3 size: 14 residues. The V gene's germline CDR1 is ENHRY and CDR2 SYGVKD. Trimming removed 6 bases at V and 2 bases at J, with 10 bases between.

The chain has TRBV19 and TRBJ2-5; 9 nucleotides line up with TRBD2. The CDR3 spans 13 residues. After removal of 7 bases from V and 5 bases from J, the junction contained 5 bases not matched to a gene. CDR1 and CDR2 (germline): LNHDA, SQIVND (reference sequence). As DNA, the CDR3 is TGTGCCAGTAACGGCGGGGGGGAGGAGACCCAGTACTTC. Translating it yields CASNGGGEETQYF.

V and J are TRBV20-1 and TRBJ1-2; 8 nucleotides agree with TRBD1. CDR3 size: 13 residues. Germline CDR1 DFQATT, CDR2 SNEGSKA (reference sequence). V lost 6 bases to trimming and J lost 2 bases; unmatched junction nucleotides: 5. The DNA for the CDR3 is TGCAGTGCCCCGGACAGGGCGAACTATGGCTACACCTTC. The encoded protein is CSAPDRANYGYTF.

V and J are TRBV7-6 and TRBJ1-2; D gene uncertain. The V end lost 5 bases, the J end lost 4 bases, and 11 bases lay between the germline ends. CDR1 and CDR2 (germline): SGHVS, FNYEAQ. The CDR3 length is 13 residues. Here the CDR3 reads CASSADGFYGYTF. CDR3 bases: TGTGCCAGCAGCGCAGATGGGTTCTATGGCTACACCTTC.

The chain carries TRBV7-8 and TRBJ2-5; D may be TRBD2 (6 bases). Germline CDR1 reads SGHVS; CDR2 reads FQNEAQ. V was pared by 2 bases and J by 5 bases, with 18 bases between. This CDR3 has 16 amino acids. CDR3 in amino acids: CASSLSGGSVGETQYF. The CDR3 DNA reads as TGTGCCAGCAGCTTATCCGGGGGTAGTGTCGGGGAGACCCAGTACTTC.

As regards this clonotype: One end of the junction is discordant with germline, which a read error may explain. The rearrangement joins TRBV7-3 to TRBJ1-1, with D unclear. The CDR3 is 12 amino acids. Germline-derived CDR1 and CDR2 are SGHTA and FQGTGA. The CDR3 sequence: CASSQVLFEAFF. As DNA, the CDR3 is TGCGCCAGCAGCCAAGTTCTCTTTGAAGCTTTCTTT.

This clonotype has only one observation. The V call is TRBV9, the J call TRBJ2-7, with 9 bases fitting TRBD1. V lost 3 bases, J lost 7 bases, and 5 bases stayed unmatched. CDR3 length equals 13 residues. Germline CDR1 is SGDLS and CDR2 is YYNGEE. The CDR3 spells CASSAGQGREQYF. The CDR3 DNA sequence: TGTGCCAGCAGCGCCGGACAGGGGAGGGAGCAGTACTTC. Full variable domain (rest looked up from reference TRBV9 and TRBJ2-7): DSGVTQTPKHLITATGQRVTLRCSPRSGDLSVYWYQQSLDQGLQFLIQYYNGEERAKGNILERFSAQQFPDLHSELNLSSLELGDSALYFCASSAGQGREQYFGPGTRLTVT.

This clonotype was recorded many times. V is TRBV6-5 and J is TRBJ2-7, with D possibly TRBD1 on 5 matching bases. Trimming pared 2 bases from V and 5 bases from J, leaving 7 bases between. The CDR3 contains 12 residues. From germline, CDR1 is MNHEY and CDR2 SVGAGI. CDR3 DNA: TGTGCCAGCAGTTACGTAGGGGACGAGCAGTACTTC. Translating gives CASSYVGDEQYF.

The V gene is TRBV6-1, the J gene TRBJ2-7; possible D gene TRBD2, 6 bases. Germline V CDR1 and CDR2: MNHNS, SASEGT. V dropped 7 bases and J dropped 0 bases, with 10 bases sitting between them. This CDR3 is 13 amino acids long. The CDR3 bases are TGTGCCAGCAACGGGGGTACCTCCTACGAGCAGTACTTC. Translated, it gives CASNGGTSYEQYF.

CDR3 in DNA: TGTGCCAGCAGTGTTGGGTCCGTCTATGGCTACACCTTC. Translated: CASSVGSVYGYTF. The chain combines TRBV25-1 with TRBJ1-2; D unclear. V was cut by 4 bases and J by 4 bases, with 10 bases left in between. This CDR3 spans 13 amino acids. The germline CDR1 and CDR2 sequences are MGHDK and SYGVNS.

J is TRBJ2-2 and V is TRBV19, with D uncertain. Per the germline V gene, CDR1 is LNHDA and CDR2 is SQIVND (reference sequence). V was shortened by 6 bases and J by 5 bases, with 10 bases between the two germline ends. The CDR3 loop spans 13 amino acids. The CDR3: CASSRSATGELFF. The CDR3, as DNA: TGTGCCAGTAGCCGGTCGGCGACCGGGGAGCTGTTTTTT. The complete variable domain, with remaining parts taken from reference TRBV19 and TRBJ2-2, reads DGGITQSPKYLFRKEGQNVTLSCEQNLNHDAMYWYRQDPGQGLRLIYYSQIVNDFQKGDIAEGYSVSREKKESFPLTVTSAQKNPTAFYLCASSRSATGELFFGEGSRLTVL.

The chain uses TRBV25-1 and TRBJ1-6; tentative D call: TRBD1 (5 bases). The germline V gene encodes CDR1 MGHDK and CDR2 SYGVNS. The V and J ends lost 4 bases and 7 bases respectively, with 11 bases between them. CDR3 length: 14 residues. The DNA for the CDR3 is TGTGCCAGCAGTGGGCAGGGTTGGAATTCACCCCTCCACTTT. This encodes CASSGQGWNSPLHF.

The CDR3, as DNA: TGTGCCAGCATCCGCCTGTCTAGCGGGGGCCGGGAGACCCAGTACTTC. It specifies CASIRLSSGGRETQYF. The rearrangement links TRBV4-2 to TRBJ2-3; TRBD2 matches at 10 bases. The end of the DNA is better explained by TRBJ2-5, so the J call may be wrong. This CDR3 comprises 16 residues. Germline loops: CDR1 LGHNA, CDR2 YNFKEQ.

This clonotype has only one observation. The chain combines TRBV2 with TRBJ1-1; TRBD1 matches 10 bases. Germline V CDR1 and CDR2: SNHLY, FYNNEI. V lost 4 bases and J lost 4; bases outside the gene matches: 3. CDR3 length: 14 amino acids. DNA of the CDR3: TGTGCCAGCAGTGGAGGGACAGGGGTCACTGAAGCTTTCTTT. It specifies CASSGGTGVTEAFF. Based on the CDR3 plus reference TRBV2 and TRBJ1-1, the full variable domain is EPEVTQTPSHQVTQMGQEVILRCVPISNHLYFYWYRQILGQKVEFLVSFYNNEISEKSEIFDDQFSVERPDGSNFTLKIRSTKLEDSAMYFCASSGGTGVTEAFFGQGTRLTVV.

This clonotype was recorded a few times. The chain uses TRBV20-1 and TRBJ2-7; the match to TRBD2 covers 9 bases. Unmatched junction bases numbered 4, after V lost 3 bases and J lost 1 base. The V gene's germline CDR1 is DFQATT and CDR2 SNEGSKA (reference sequence). This CDR3 has 14 residues. CDR3: CSASGGRASYEQYF. CDR3 coding DNA: TGCAGTGCTAGCGGCGGGAGGGCTTCCTACGAGCAGTACTTC.

The J gene is TRBJ2-7, the V gene TRBV15, with 7 bases aligning to TRBD1. This CDR3 is built from 15 residues. Germline V gives CDR1 LNHNV, CDR2 YYDKDF (reference sequence). Losses at the gene ends were 1 base for V and 1 base for J; bases not matched to a gene: 4. CDR3 loop: CATSRGPGQSYEQYF. The DNA for the CDR3 is TGTGCCACCAGCAGAGGGCCGGGACAGTCCTACGAGCAGTACTTC.

In this sample, this clonotype turned up once. The gene calls are TRBV4-2 and TRBJ1-1, with D unclear. V lost 5 bases, J lost 0 bases, and 10 bases lay in between. CDR3 size: 14 residues. Per germline, CDR1 LGHNA and CDR2 YNFKEQ. The CDR3 loop is CASSLSGLNTEAFF. The CDR3 nucleotides read TGTGCCAGCAGCTTGTCAGGATTGAACACTGAAGCTTTCTTT.

This clonotype was seen once. The chain combines TRBV10-3 with TRBJ2-7, with TRBD2 identical over 8 bases. CDR1 ENHRY and CDR2 SYGVKD come from the germline V gene. The CDR3 consists of 15 residues. V dropped 2 bases and J dropped 1; count of bases not matched to a gene: 4. In DNA form, the CDR3 reads TGTGCCATCAGTGAGCCCTCGGGAGGGTCCTACGAGCAGTACTTC. This translates into CAISEPSGGSYEQYF.

The chain links TRBV24-1 to TRBJ1-4, with D perhaps TRBD1 (5 bases). V dropped 3 bases and J dropped 5 bases, with 9 bases sitting between them. This CDR3 contains 14 residues. The germline V gene encodes CDR1 KGHDR and CDR2 SFDVKD. CDR3 sequence reads: CATSDGTPNEKLFF. Here the CDR3 DNA reads TGTGCCACCAGTGATGGGACTCCGAATGAAAAACTGTTTTTT.

The J gene is TRBJ1-1, the V gene TRBV19; the D is unclear. This CDR3 has 13 amino acids. The V gene lost 10 bases and the J gene lost 1 base, with 13 bases spanning the gap. Per germline, CDR1 LNHDA and CDR2 SQIVND (reference sequence). CDR3 bases: TGTGCCACCGCAGCCATAAGGAACACTGAAGCTTTCTTT. Residues: CATAAIRNTEAFF.

In DNA, the CDR3 is TGTGCCATCAGGGGTAGGACACAGAGCACAGATACGCAGTATTTT. It yields the protein CAIRGRTQSTDTQYF. The V call is TRBV10-3, the J call TRBJ2-3; TRBD1 is a possible D gene (5 bases). The CDR3 covers 15 residues. Per the germline V gene, CDR1 is ENHRY and CDR2 is SYGVKD. The V gene lost 6 bases and the J gene lost 0 bases, with 13 bases spanning the gap.

The CDR3 region is CASSQDWTGEETQYF. The DNA for the CDR3 is TGCGCCAGCAGCCAAGATTGGACAGGCGAAGAGACCCAGTACTTC. V gene TRBV4-3 combines with J gene TRBJ2-5; 7 bases match TRBD1. Germline V CDR1 and CDR2: LGHNA, YSLEER. This CDR3 comprises 15 residues. V lost 0 bases and J lost 3; bases outside the gene matches: 4.

V gene TRBV7-8 combines with J gene TRBJ2-1; 9 bases match TRBD2. CDR3 size: 18 residues. The trim removed 3 bases at V and 0 bases at J, leaving 9 bases unmatched. CDR1 is SGHVS and CDR2 is FQNEAQ in the germline V gene. CDR3 residues: CASSLASGAMYSYNEQFF. The CDR3 bases are TGTGCCAGCAGCTTGGCTAGCGGGGCCATGTACTCCTACAATGAGCAGTTCTTC.

The chain recombines TRBV6-1 with TRBJ2-3, with D unclear. Germline-derived CDR1 and CDR2 are MNHNS and SASEGT. The V and J ends lost 2 bases and 2 bases respectively, with 11 bases between them. The CDR3 is 15 amino acids. For the CDR3, the DNA is TGTGCCAGCAGTGAAAGGCCCGGTTACACAGATACGCAGTATTTT. Translation: CASSERPGYTDTQYF.

V is TRBV7-3 and J is TRBJ2-3; no clear D. CDR1 is SGHTA and CDR2 is FQGTGA in the germline V gene. The CDR3 consists of 13 residues. V lost 6 bases to trimming and J lost 1 base, with 8 bases between them. The DNA for the CDR3 is TGTGCCAGCAGTGCGAAAGGCACAGATACGCAGTATTTT. This translates into CASSAKGTDTQYF.

This chain uses TRBV15 with TRBJ1-2, with TRBD1 identical over 7 bases. Germline V CDR1 and CDR2: LNHNV, YYDKDF (reference sequence). CDR3 size: 17 residues. J was trimmed by 4 bases and V by 1 base; bases with no gene match: 12. The CDR3 is CATSRGPSGGQRYGYTF. The CDR3 DNA reads as TGTGCCACCAGCAGAGGACCCTCAGGGGGACAGCGCTATGGCTACACCTTC. Full variable domain (remainder filled in from reference TRBV15 and TRBJ1-2): DAMVIQNPRYQVTQFGKPVTLSCSQTLNHNVMYWYQQKSSQAPKLLFHYYDKDFNNEADTPDNFQSRRPNTSFCFLDIRSPGLGDTAMYLCATSRGPSGGQRYGYTFGSGTRLTVV.